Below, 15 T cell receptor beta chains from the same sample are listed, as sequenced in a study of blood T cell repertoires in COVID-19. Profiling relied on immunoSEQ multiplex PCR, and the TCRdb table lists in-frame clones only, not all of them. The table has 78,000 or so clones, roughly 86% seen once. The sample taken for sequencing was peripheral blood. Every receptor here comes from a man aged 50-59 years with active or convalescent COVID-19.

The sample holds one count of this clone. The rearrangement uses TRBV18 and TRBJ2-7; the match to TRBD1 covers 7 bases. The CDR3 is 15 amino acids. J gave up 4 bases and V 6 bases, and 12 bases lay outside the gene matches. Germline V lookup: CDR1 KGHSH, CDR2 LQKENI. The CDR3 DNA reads TGTGCCAGCTCGCCAGGCCCCGGGACAGATTACGAGCAGTACTTC. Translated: CASSPGPGTDYEQYF.

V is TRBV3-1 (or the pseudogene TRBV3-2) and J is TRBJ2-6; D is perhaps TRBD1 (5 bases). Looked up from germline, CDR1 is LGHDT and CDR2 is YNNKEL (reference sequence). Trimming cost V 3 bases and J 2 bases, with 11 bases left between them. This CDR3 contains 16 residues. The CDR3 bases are TGTGCCAGCAGCCAGACACCCAGGGCTGGGGCCAACGTCCTGACTTTC. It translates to CASSQTPRAGANVLTF.

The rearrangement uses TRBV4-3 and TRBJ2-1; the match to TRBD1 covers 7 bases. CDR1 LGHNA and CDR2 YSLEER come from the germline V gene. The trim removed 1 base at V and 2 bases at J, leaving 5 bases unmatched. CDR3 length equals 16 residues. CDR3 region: CASSQADRLTYNEQFF. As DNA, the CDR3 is TGCGCCAGCAGCCAAGCGGACAGGCTTACCTACAATGAGCAGTTCTTC.

The CDR3 DNA reads as TGTGCCAGCAGCGTAGCACAGGGCGGCTACGAGCAGTACTTC. Amino acid sequence: CASSVAQGGYEQYF. V usage is TRBV9 and J usage is TRBJ2-7, with D possibly TRBD1 on 6 matching bases. CDR3 length: 14 amino acids. CDR1 SGDLS and CDR2 YYNGEE come from the germline V gene. Trimming pared 0 bases from V and 3 bases from J, leaving 10 bases between. Full variable domain (rest looked up from reference TRBV9 and TRBJ2-7): DSGVTQTPKHLITATGQRVTLRCSPRSGDLSVYWYQQSLDQGLQFLIQYYNGEERAKGNILERFSAQQFPDLHSELNLSSLELGDSALYFCASSVAQGGYEQYFGPGTRLTVT.

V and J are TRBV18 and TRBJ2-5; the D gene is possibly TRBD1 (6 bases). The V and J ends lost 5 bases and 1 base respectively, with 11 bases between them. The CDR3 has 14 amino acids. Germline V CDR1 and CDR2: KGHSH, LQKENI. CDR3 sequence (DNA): TGTGCCAGCTCAGAGGACAGATTCCAAGAGACCCAGTACTTC. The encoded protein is CASSEDRFQETQYF.

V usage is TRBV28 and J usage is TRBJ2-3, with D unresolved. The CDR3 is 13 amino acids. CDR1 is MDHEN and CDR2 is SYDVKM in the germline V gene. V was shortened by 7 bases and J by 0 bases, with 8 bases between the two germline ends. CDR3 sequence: CASKVTSTDTQYF. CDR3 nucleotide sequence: TGTGCCAGCAAAGTGACTAGCACAGATACGCAGTATTTT.

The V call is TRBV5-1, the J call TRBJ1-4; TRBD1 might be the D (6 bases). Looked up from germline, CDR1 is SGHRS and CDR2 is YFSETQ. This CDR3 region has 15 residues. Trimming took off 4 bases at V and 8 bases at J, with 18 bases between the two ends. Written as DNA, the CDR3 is TGCGCCAGCAGCGCCTTAACAGGGAAAGGCGAAAAACTGTTTTTT. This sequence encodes CASSALTGKGEKLFF. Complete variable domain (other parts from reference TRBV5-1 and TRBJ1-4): KAGVTQTPRYLIKTRGQQVTLSCSPISGHRSVSWYQQTPGQGLQFLFEYFSETQRNKGNFPGRFSGRQFSNSRSEMNVSTLELGDSALYLCASSALTGKGEKLFFGSGTQLSVL.

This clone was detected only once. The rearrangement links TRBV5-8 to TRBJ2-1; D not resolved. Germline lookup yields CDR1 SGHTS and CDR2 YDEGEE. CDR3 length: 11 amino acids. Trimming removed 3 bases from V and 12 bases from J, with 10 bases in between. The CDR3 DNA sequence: TGTGCCAGCAGCTCCAACCTCGGGCAGTTCTTC. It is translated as CASSSNLGQFF.

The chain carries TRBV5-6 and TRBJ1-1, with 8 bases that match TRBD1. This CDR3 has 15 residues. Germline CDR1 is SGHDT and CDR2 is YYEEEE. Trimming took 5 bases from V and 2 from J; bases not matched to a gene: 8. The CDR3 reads CASSTRDRKNTEAFF. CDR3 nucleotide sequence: TGTGCCAGCAGTACCCGGGACAGGAAAAACACTGAAGCTTTCTTT.

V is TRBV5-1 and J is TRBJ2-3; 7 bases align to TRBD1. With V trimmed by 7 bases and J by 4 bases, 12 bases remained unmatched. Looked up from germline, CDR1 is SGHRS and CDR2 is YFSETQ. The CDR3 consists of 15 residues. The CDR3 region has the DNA TGCGCCAGCGGCCCCTCGGGACAGCCTGCAGATACGCAGTATTTT. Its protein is CASGPSGQPADTQYF.

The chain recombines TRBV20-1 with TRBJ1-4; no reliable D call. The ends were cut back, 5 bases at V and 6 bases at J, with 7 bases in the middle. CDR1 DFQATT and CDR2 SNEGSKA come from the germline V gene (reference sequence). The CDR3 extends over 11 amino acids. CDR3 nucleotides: TGCAGTGCTCGCCAGGATGAAAAACTGTTTTTT. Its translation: CSARQDEKLFF.

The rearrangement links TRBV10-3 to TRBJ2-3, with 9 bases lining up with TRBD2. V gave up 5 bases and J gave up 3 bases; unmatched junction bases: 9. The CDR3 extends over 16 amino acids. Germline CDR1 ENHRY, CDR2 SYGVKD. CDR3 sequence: CAISPAGGRVTDTQYF. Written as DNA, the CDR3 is TGTGCCATCAGTCCTGCGGGGGGGAGGGTGACAGATACGCAGTATTTT.

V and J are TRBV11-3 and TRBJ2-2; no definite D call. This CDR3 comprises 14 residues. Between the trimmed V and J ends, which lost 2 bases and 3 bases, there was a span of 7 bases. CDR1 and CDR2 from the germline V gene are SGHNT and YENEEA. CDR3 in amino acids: CASSLTLDTGELFF. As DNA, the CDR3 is TGTGCCAGCAGCTTAACCCTAGACACCGGGGAGCTGTTTTTT.

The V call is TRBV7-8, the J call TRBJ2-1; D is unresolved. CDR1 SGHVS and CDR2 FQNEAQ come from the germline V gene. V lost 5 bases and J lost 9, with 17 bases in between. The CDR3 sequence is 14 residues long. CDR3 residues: CASSLGFQGTEQFF. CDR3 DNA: TGTGCCAGCAGCCTCGGGTTTCAAGGCACTGAGCAGTTCTTC.

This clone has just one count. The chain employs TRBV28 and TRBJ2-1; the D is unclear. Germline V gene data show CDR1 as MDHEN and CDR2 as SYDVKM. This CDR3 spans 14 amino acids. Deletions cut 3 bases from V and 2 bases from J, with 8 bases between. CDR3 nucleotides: TGTGCCAGCAGTTTTGGCACGACCTACAATGAGCAGTTCTTC. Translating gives CASSFGTTYNEQFF.